The entry below gives a single T cell receptor (beta chain) sequence along with its context. Its specificity is unknown. The junction and the germline gene differ at one end; a read error may be behind it. The sample belongs to a study of T cells in Graves' hyperthyroidism and ophthalmopathy. Study conclusions and caveats: Ophthalmopathy was model-predicted a median around 6.7 months pre-onset.

Template material for amplifying TCR beta CDR3 regions consisted of RNA transcripts. The primer set for the first-round RT-PCR of the TCR CDR3 was HTBI. One entry per CDR3 protein, called by TCRdb with MiXCR from the multiplex PCR reads. Of about 680,000 distinct CDR3 sequences in the sample, about a third were seen once. The CDR3 has 15 amino acids. CDR1 is ENHRY, CDR2 SYGVKD, per germline. The clonotype was recovered from a woman aged 40-49 years with Graves' hyperthyroidism. Specimen: blood. This chain links TRBV10-3 with TRBJ1-2, with unresolved D. The CDR3 DNA reads as TGTGCCAGCAGTTACCGCCAGGCCGCCAGTTGGGGCTACACCTTC. This translates into CASSYRQAASWGYTF.